This T cell receptor beta chain stems from a study of T-cell reconstitution after alpha-beta-depleted transplantation in children (dated by TCRdb to the mid-2010s). Study-level background: Using TCR repertoire profiling, the study followed T-cell immune reconstitution in a quantitative way in children after TCRalphabeta/CD19-depleted allogeneic hematopoietic cell transplantation. Results the study describes overall, beyond this receptor: The high TCRbeta diversity at day 60 in some patients was ascribed to recipient T cells and intrathymic progenitors that had survived conditioning. Hyperexpanded clone frequencies declined over subsequent months; after one year, T-cell counts and TCRbeta diversity were mostly attributed to newly produced T cells. Apparently early alphabetaT-cell count recovery about two months after transplant reportedly relied on only several hundred rapidly expanded clones derived from non-depleted graft cells.

The germline V gene sets CDR1 to MNHEY and CDR2 to SVGAGI. Germline trimming amounts to 1 base on V and 8 bases on J, with 10 as the count of junction bases outside the gene matches. Its CDR3 holds 16 amino acids, cysteine through phenylalanine. Only the CDR3 DNA stays, 48 bases, in frame from base 1. This clonotype was recorded at least ten times. The specificity of this receptor is unknown. Base qualities are missing; no much larger clone stands one base away. The library came from PCR. The instrument was an Illumina HiSeq 2500. To normalize quantification of the TCRbeta repertoire, the TCR libraries were built with molecular barcoding that relied on unique molecular identifiers. The raw public reads went through TCRdb reprocessing: fastp at Q25, MiXCR clone calling, in-frame beta chains kept. Records with the same CDR3 protein are collapsed into one entry carrying the most frequent genes and DNA. A total of under 300,000 distinct CDR3 sequences appear in this sample, roughly 11% of them only once. The biggest ten clones account for 23% of the sample.

The treatment or condition tag for this specimen amounts to: allogeneic hematopoietic cell transplantation with graft depleted of TCRalphabeta T cells and CD19 B cells. The children who served as transplant recipients had been given grafts of TCRalphabeta/CD19-depleted allogeneic hematopoietic cells. The sequencing here drew on peripheral blood, taken 180 days after TCRalphabeta/CD19-depleted stem cell transplant. The chain uses TRBV6-5 and TRBJ1-1; 10 junctional bases match TRBD1. The receptor comes from a male patient aged 2 to 9 who had a stem cell transplant for chronic granulomatous disease, so the T cells may come from the graft donor. The DNA is as follows: TGTGCCAGCAGTTACTTCGGGACAGGGGATGGATCGGAAGCTTTCTTT. Its translation reads: CASSYFGTGDGSEAFF.